This T cell receptor (beta chain) was documented in a study of tumor-infiltrating lymphocytes in primary liver carcinoma. Turning to the study itself: The patient group consisted of men and women aged 30 to 69 years.

Using a constant-region primer together with ProtoScript II reverse transcriptase, TCR beta cDNA was made from 450 to 600 ng of total RNA. Each TCR beta library was derived from three nested multiplex PCR rounds that employed slightly modified ARM-PCR. A C-beta reverse primer and TRBV1-TRBV30 forward primers served in each of the first two PCR rounds, at 9 to 10 cycles apiece. TCRdb re-derived calls from the multiplex PCR reads in MiXCR, one entry per CDR3 protein. Of tens of thousands of distinct CDR3 sequences in the sample, over 65% were seen once. The source material, roughly 18-33 mg of unsorted bulk tissue, was used to co-extract RNA and DNA. V dropped 0 bases and J dropped 2 bases, with 13 bases sitting between them. CDR1 and CDR2 from the germline V gene are SGHRS and YFSETQ. The CDR3 contains 16 residues.

The TCR originated in a man in his forties with primary liver carcinoma and hepatitis B virus infection. Sample: liver tumor tissue from sampling region 5. The subset was: tumor region T5, tumor centre. This chain connects TRBV5-1 to TRBJ2-3, with D perhaps being TRBD1 or TRBD2 (5 bases each). The CDR3 coding sequence is TGCGCCAGCAGCTTGGCACGGGACCCCCTCACAGATACGCAGTATTTT. Encoded protein: CASSLARDPLTDTQYF. The whole variable domain, remainder taken from reference TRBV5-1 and TRBJ2-3, is KAGVTQTPRYLIKTRGQQVTLSCSPISGHRSVSWYQQTPGQGLQFLFEYFSETQRNKGNFPGRFSGRQFSNSRSEMNVSTLELGDSALYLCASSLARDPLTDTQYFGPGTRLTVL.